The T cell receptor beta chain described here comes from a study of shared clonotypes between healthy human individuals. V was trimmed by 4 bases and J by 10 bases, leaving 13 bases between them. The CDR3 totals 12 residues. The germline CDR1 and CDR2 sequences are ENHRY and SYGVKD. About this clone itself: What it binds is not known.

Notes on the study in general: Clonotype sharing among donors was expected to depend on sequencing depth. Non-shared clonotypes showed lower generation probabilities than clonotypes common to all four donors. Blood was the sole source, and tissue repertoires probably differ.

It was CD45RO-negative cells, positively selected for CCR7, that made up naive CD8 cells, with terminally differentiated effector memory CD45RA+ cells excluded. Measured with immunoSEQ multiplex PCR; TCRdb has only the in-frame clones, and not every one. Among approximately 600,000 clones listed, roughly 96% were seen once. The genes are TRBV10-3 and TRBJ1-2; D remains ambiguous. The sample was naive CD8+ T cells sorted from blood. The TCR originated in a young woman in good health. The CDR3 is CAISVGGPLYTF. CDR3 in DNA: TGTGCCATCAGTGTAGGCGGGCCACTCTACACCTTC.